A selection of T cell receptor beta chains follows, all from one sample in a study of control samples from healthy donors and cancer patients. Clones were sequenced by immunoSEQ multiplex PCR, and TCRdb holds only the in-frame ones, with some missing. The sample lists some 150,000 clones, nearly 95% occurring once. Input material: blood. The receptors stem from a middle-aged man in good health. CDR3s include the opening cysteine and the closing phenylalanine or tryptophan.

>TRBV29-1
CSVGANNVNTEAFF
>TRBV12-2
CASRLKGPNSEQYF
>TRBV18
CASSPPGASGTYEQYF
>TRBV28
CASSFKRGRGTGELFF
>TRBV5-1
CASSLVRGAGTGELFF
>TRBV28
CASSDSTDTQYF
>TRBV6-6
CASSYPGGGREQYF
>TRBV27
CASSLYGHTEAFF
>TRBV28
CASIMGGLDTEAFF
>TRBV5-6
CASSPPTSGNVEQYF
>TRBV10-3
CAISGVTGQSSPLHF
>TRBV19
CASSIRASSYEQYF
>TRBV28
CASTIRTDNQPQHF